This entry lists 17 T cell receptor beta chains sequenced from one sample in a study of blood T cell repertoires in COVID-19. The data were produced by immunoSEQ multiplex PCR, yet TCRdb's version contains in-frame clones alone and is incomplete. The repertoire holds about 28,000 clones, with about 90% as singletons. The specimen was peripheral blood. The receptors stem from a man aged 55 to 70 with active COVID-19.

The chain has TRBV11-2 and TRBJ2-1; D unclear. The CDR3 spans 13 residues. CDR1 SGHAT and CDR2 FQNNGV come from the germline V gene. V gave up 1 base and J gave up 9 bases, with 10 bases separating them. The CDR3 here is CASSLVSRGEQFF. The CDR3 DNA reads as TGTGCCAGCAGCTTAGTTTCTAGAGGTGAGCAGTTCTTC.

A word on this clone: Other DNA sequences in this sample translate to the same CDR3. This sequence joins TRBV7-2 and TRBJ2-7, with 7 nucleotides matching TRBD2. J gave up 4 bases and V 1 base, and 4 bases lay outside the gene matches. Germline CDR1 SGHTA, CDR2 FQGNSA. The CDR3 has 14 residues. Here the CDR3 DNA reads TGTGCCAGCAGCTTAGGGGGGGGTCTGTACGAGCAGTACTTC. Translation: CASSLGGGLYEQYF.

This sequence joins TRBV16 and TRBJ1-5; no firm D call. The CDR3 has 15 amino acids. Trimming left V 1 base short and J 0 bases short, with 7 bases between. Germline V gene lookup returns CDR1 KGHSY and CDR2 FQNENV. This CDR3 reads CASSQFTGSNQPQHF. In DNA, the CDR3 is TGTGCCAGCAGCCAATTCACGGGTAGCAATCAGCCCCAGCATTTT.

The chain joins TRBV18 to TRBJ1-2; 7 bases map to TRBD1. The V and J ends lost 4 bases and 2 bases, in that order; junction bases with no gene match: 4. This CDR3 comprises 14 residues. Germline values: CDR1 KGHSH, CDR2 LQKENI. The CDR3 coding sequence is TGTGCCAGCTCACTCGACAGGGCAAACTATGGCTACACCTTC. Amino acids: CASSLDRANYGYTF.

This chain links TRBV24-1 with TRBJ2-1, with 7 bases that match TRBD2. Germline V gene data show CDR1 as KGHDR and CDR2 as SFDVKD. This CDR3 contains 14 residues. V shed 4 bases and J 5 bases; nucleotides not matched to a gene: 4. In nucleotides, the CDR3 is TGTGCCACCAGTGAGACCGGGACTAACAATGAGCAGTTCTTC. Its translation is CATSETGTNNEQFF.

This chain joins TRBV21-1 and TRBJ2-7; the D call of TRBD2 is as the table states it, not checked on the DNA. TRBV21-1 is a pseudogene locus. The CDR3 sequence is 15 residues long. Here the CDR3 reads CASSTRSICAYEQYF. The CDR3 bases are TGTGCCAGCAGCACCCGGTCCATCTGTGCCTACGAGCAGTACTTC.

This chain links TRBV2 with TRBJ2-5, with D perhaps TRBD1 (5 bases). The germline V and J ends were trimmed by 2 bases and 4 bases, with 8 bases remaining between them. Per the germline V gene, CDR1 is SNHLY and CDR2 is FYNNEI. CDR3 size: 13 residues. CDR3 sequence reads: CASSEWGGETQYF. DNA for the CDR3: TGTGCCAGCAGTGAATGGGGCGGAGAGACCCAGTACTTC. Drawing the rest from reference TRBV2 and TRBJ2-5, the complete variable domain is EPEVTQTPSHQVTQMGQEVILRCVPISNHLYFYWYRQILGQKVEFLVSFYNNEISEKSEIFDDQFSVERPDGSNFTLKIRSTKLEDSAMYFCASSEWGGETQYFGPGTRLLVL.

This chain links TRBV10-1 with TRBJ1-1; 7 bases match TRBD1. There are 14 residues in the CDR3. Germline V gene sequence: CDR1 WNHNN, CDR2 SYGVQD (reference sequence). Trimming at V came to 3 bases and at J to 5 bases, leaving 6 bases not matched to a gene. The chain's CDR3 is CASSEYRGMTEAFF. CDR3 bases: TGCGCCAGCAGTGAATACAGGGGTATGACTGAAGCTTTCTTT.

This sequence joins TRBV5-5 and TRBJ1-3; 10 bases match TRBD1. Trimming took 0 bases from V and 4 from J; bases not matched to a gene: 4. The CDR3 runs to 16 residues. The germline CDR1 and CDR2 sequences are SGHKS and YYEKEE (reference sequence). The CDR3 DNA sequence: TGTGCCAGCAGCTTGGCCGGACAGGGGGTCGGAAACACCATATATTTT. Translated: CASSLAGQGVGNTIYF. Supplemented by reference TRBV5-5 and TRBJ1-3, the full variable domain reads DAGVTQSPTHLIKTRGQQVTLRCSPISGHKSVSWYQQVLGQGPQFIFQYYEKEERGRGNFPDRFSARQFPNYSSELNVNALLLGDSALYLCASSLAGQGVGNTIYFGEGSWLTVV.

The gene calls are TRBV3-1 (or the pseudogene TRBV3-2) and TRBJ2-7; TRBD1 agrees at 8 bases. The V segment lost 1 base and the J segment 5 bases; nucleotides outside the gene matches: 13. The germline V gene encodes CDR1 LGHDT and CDR2 YNNKEL (reference sequence). The CDR3 totals 17 residues. CDR3 amino acids: CASSQAPHSGGPDEQYF. CDR3 coding DNA: TGTGCCAGCAGCCAAGCCCCCCACTCAGGGGGCCCCGACGAGCAGTACTTC.

A single count supports this clone. The chain carries TRBV9 and TRBJ1-2; a weak D match, TRBD1 (5 bases). V lost 0 bases and J lost 3, with 18 bases in between. The CDR3 contains 17 residues. The germline gives CDR1 SGDLS, CDR2 YYNGEE. CDR3 sequence (DNA): TGTGCCAGCAGCGTAGGTCAGGGTCGGTATAGTGACTATGGCTACACCTTC. It specifies CASSVGQGRYSDYGYTF.

The V gene is TRBV10-3, the J gene TRBJ1-2, with TRBD1 matching 12 bases. In germline, CDR1 is ENHRY, CDR2 SYGVKD. The junction had 12 bases not matched to a gene; V was cut back by 6 bases and J by 4 bases. The CDR3 runs to 17 residues. The chain's CDR3 is CAISPGQGAPGGYGYTF. The CDR3 region has the DNA TGTGCCATCAGCCCGGGACAGGGGGCGCCGGGGGGCTATGGCTACACCTTC.

In its sample, this clone was seen once. The chain has TRBV5-4 and TRBJ2-2; D may be TRBD1 (5 bases). Germline values: CDR1 SGHNT, CDR2 YYREEE (reference sequence). V was pared by 7 bases and J by 7 bases, with 11 bases between. The CDR3 sequence is 12 residues long. CDR3 sequence: CASGGADGELFF. CDR3 nucleotide sequence: TGTGCCAGCGGTGGGGCCGACGGGGAGCTGTTTTTT.

The chain combines TRBV29-1 with TRBJ2-2; a weak D match, TRBD1 (6 bases). The germline V and J ends were trimmed by 6 bases and 1 base, with 12 bases remaining between them. This CDR3 spans 14 amino acids. Germline V lookup: CDR1 SQVTM, CDR2 ANQGSEA. DNA for the CDR3: TGCAGCGTGGGGACACTCATGAACACCGGGGAGCTGTTTTTT. This codes for CSVGTLMNTGELFF.

The chain links TRBV7-9 to TRBJ2-3; D unresolved. Deletions cut 2 bases from V and 2 bases from J, with 14 bases between. The CDR3 is 16 residues long. Germline loops: CDR1 SEHNR, CDR2 FQNEAQ (reference sequence). In DNA form, the CDR3 reads TGTGCCAGCAGCTTAAGGAGTCAAATTCTCACAGATACGCAGTATTTT. Encoded protein: CASSLRSQILTDTQYF.

The rearrangement links TRBV27 to TRBJ1-5; no reliable D call. Trimming cost V 4 bases and J 5 bases, with 9 bases left between them. Germline V gives CDR1 MNHEY, CDR2 SMNVEV (reference sequence). The CDR3 runs to 13 residues. CDR3 region: CASSYDFHQPQHF. DNA for the CDR3: TGTGCCAGCAGTTACGACTTCCATCAGCCCCAGCATTTT.

This clone has just one count. The rearrangement links TRBV6-6 to TRBJ2-7, with D tentatively TRBD1 (6 bases). CDR1 MNHNY and CDR2 SVGAGI come from the germline V gene (reference sequence). CDR3 length equals 13 residues. Trimming removed 2 bases at V and 1 base at J, with 6 bases between. The DNA for the CDR3 is TGTGCCAGCAGTTACGGGACATCCTACGAGCAGTACTTC. This encodes CASSYGTSYEQYF.